This T cell receptor beta chain was recorded in a study of cytomegalovirus exposure and HLA in healthy donors. Across the study: The early release's HLA-typed donors yielded some 85 million unique TCRs.

Findings of the study overall: Later analysis identified several of the most significant clusters that appeared linked to common viral pathogens. Presence/absence analyses supposed approximately even sequencing depth among donors.

V lost 0 bases to trimming and J lost 7 bases; unmatched junction nucleotides: 17. The CDR3 loop spans 19 amino acids. The germline gives CDR1 LGHNA, CDR2 YSLEER. 13 Jbeta primers and 60 Vbeta primers were used for the PCR. Method: immunoSEQ multiplex PCR; TCRdb's copy keeps in-frame clones and lacks some. This sample has around 58,000 clones, with roughly 74% found just once. Concerning this clone: Its antigen is unidentified.

At sampling all donors were nominally healthy, likely with unrecorded immune exposures. Sequencing input: PBMCs. This TCR was sampled from a man aged 35 to 55 in good health and CMV-seropositive. The chain uses TRBV4-3 and TRBJ2-3; 9 bases map to TRBD2. The CDR3 spells CASSQDFGGGASTRHTQYF. Here the CDR3 DNA reads TGCGCCAGCAGCCAAGATTTCGGCGGGGGGGCCTCAACACGACATACGCAGTATTTT.